Below, 8 T cell receptor beta chains from the same sample are listed, as sequenced in a study of post-analysis software for immune sequencing data. Study conclusions and caveats: The five TRBV segments detected at higher frequency in patients than in controls included TRBV5-6, TRBV5-1 and TRBV20-1.

Their antigen targets remain unknown. Researchers reported that TCR beta cDNA libraries carried unique molecular identifiers. TCRdb re-called the PCR reads through MiXCR, storing one row per CDR3 protein. The data hold hundreds of thousands of distinct CDR3 sequences, with roughly 27% observed a single time. The specimen was blood. The receptors come from a girl between 10 and 17 years old with multiple sclerosis.

This clonotype was detected a few times. V usage is TRBV20-1 and J usage is TRBJ1-5; D not resolved. This CDR3 spans 14 amino acids. The V gene's germline CDR1 is DFQATT and CDR2 SNEGSKA (reference sequence). The V end lost 5 bases, the J end lost 2 bases, and 13 bases lay between the germline ends. CDR3 loop: CSAGTPLGNQPQHF. CDR3 nucleotide sequence: TGCAGTGCTGGTACCCCTCTGGGCAATCAGCCCCAGCATTTT.

This chain links TRBV7-2 with TRBJ2-1, with D perhaps TRBD1 (6 bases). The germline gives CDR1 SGHTA, CDR2 FQGNSA. The CDR3 contains 15 residues. V dropped 0 bases and J dropped 10 bases, with 16 bases sitting between them. The CDR3 region is CASSLAGAGVIEQFF. CDR3 nucleotides: TGTGCCAGCAGCTTAGCGGGAGCAGGGGTGATCGAGCAGTTCTTC.

This clonotype was found many times. The chain employs TRBV7-2 and TRBJ2-3; the match to TRBD2 covers 7 bases. The trim removed 5 bases at V and 1 base at J, leaving 3 bases unmatched. The germline CDR1 and CDR2 sequences are SGHTA and FQGNSA. The CDR3 consists of 14 residues. As DNA, the CDR3 is TGTGCCAGCAGCCTAAGCGGGGGCACAGATACGCAGTATTTT. It yields the protein CASSLSGGTDTQYF.

A few counts support this clonotype. The V gene is TRBV25-1, the J gene TRBJ2-3; D gene uncertain. The germline gives CDR1 MGHDK, CDR2 SYGVNS. This CDR3 contains 16 residues. Trimming left V 4 bases short and J 0 bases short, with 14 bases between. The CDR3: CASSARRGPSTDTQYF. The CDR3 DNA follows: TGTGCCAGCAGTGCTCGTCGCGGTCCTAGCACAGATACGCAGTATTTT.

To note about this clonotype: A much more abundant neighbour one base away suggests this may be a read error. The J gene is TRBJ2-1, the V gene TRBV4-1; no definite D call. CDR1 and CDR2 from the germline V gene are MGHRA and YSYEKL. This CDR3 is built from 12 residues. V shed 0 bases and J shed 13 bases, with 10 bases lying between them. The CDR3 is CASSQDLGLQFF. CDR3 bases: TGCGCCAGCAGCCAAGATCTTGGCCTACAGTTCTTC.

This clonotype came up many times. The genes are TRBV7-9 and TRBJ2-5; the D gene is possibly TRBD1 (5 bases). Trimming took off 5 bases at V and 0 bases at J, with 10 bases between the two ends. CDR3 length: 14 residues. Per germline, CDR1 SEHNR and CDR2 FQNEAQ (reference sequence). The chain's CDR3 is CASSKTDYQETQYF. CDR3 sequence (DNA): TGTGCCAGCAGCAAGACAGACTACCAAGAGACCCAGTACTTC.

The chain carries TRBV20-1 and TRBJ2-7; 9 bases are a match to TRBD1. The ends lost 3 bases at V and 4 bases at J; junction bases unmatched: 16. CDR3 size: 17 residues. Germline CDR1 is DFQATT and CDR2 is SNEGSKA (reference sequence). The chain's CDR3 is CSASEPPRDRATYEQYF. The CDR3 DNA follows: TGCAGTGCTAGTGAACCCCCAAGGGACAGGGCAACGTACGAGCAGTACTTC.

The chain is built from TRBV12-3 or TRBV12-4 and TRBJ1-1, with 7 positions matching TRBD1. This CDR3 spans 15 amino acids. The V segment lost 6 bases and the J segment 0 bases; nucleotides outside the gene matches: 7. CDR3 sequence: CASRTGQPMNTEAFF. CDR3 coding DNA: TGTGCCAGCAGGACAGGGCAACCGATGAACACTGAAGCTTTCTTT.